This T cell receptor (beta chain) was recorded in a study of blood T cells in healthy people across ages. Study-wide points: Among long-lived donors, naive CD4+ cells were more numerous and diversity higher than in aged donors.

Primers used in a second PCR of about 7 to 11 cycles were a sample-barcoded 5' primer and a J-beta primer mix. TCRdb reprocessed the 5' RACE reads with MiXCR, giving one entry per CDR3 protein. The data hold about 670,000 distinct CDR3 sequences, with approximately 40% observed a single time. Comment on this clonotype: As yet, its antigen is unknown.

Healthy Caucasian individuals from Russia aged about 6 to 90 served as donors. Peripheral blood samples of 9 to 10 milliliters were drawn from each donor. The TCR was taken from an elderly man in good health. Sequenced material: blood.

CDR3 nucleotide sequence: TGTGCCAGCAGCACCAAAGTGGGGGGCCTACAAGAGACCCAGTACTTC. Residues: CASSTKVGGLQETQYF. This chain connects TRBV7-2 to TRBJ2-5; D may match TRBD1 or TRBD2 (6 bases each). Between the trimmed V and J ends, which lost 5 bases and 2 bases, there was a span of 18 bases. The CDR3 contains 16 residues. Germline V gives CDR1 SGHTA, CDR2 FQGNSA.